The 9 T cell receptor beta chains below come from one sample, sequenced in a study of blood T cell repertoires in COVID-19. Using immunoSEQ multiplex PCR, the repertoire was profiled, and TCRdb retains in-frame clones only, with some absent. The sample contains about 130,000 clones, 80% to 90% of which appear only once. The source material was peripheral blood. These receptors originate from a man aged 60 to 69 with COVID-19, enrolled during active disease.

V is TRBV5-4 and J is TRBJ2-7; 11 nucleotides agree with TRBD2. CDR1 and CDR2 (germline): SGHNT, YYREEE (reference sequence). The CDR3 consists of 16 residues. V dropped 6 bases and J dropped 0; count of bases not matched to a gene: 8. In DNA form, the CDR3 reads TGTGCCAGCACGGCTAGCGGGGGGCTGGGCTCCTACGAGCAGTACTTC. Residues: CASTASGGLGSYEQYF.

In DNA form, the CDR3 reads TGTGCCAGCAGCCCGTACAGGGGGGAAGCTTTCTTT. Protein product: CASSPYRGEAFF. This chain connects TRBV7-2 to TRBJ1-1; 8 bases align to TRBD1. The CDR3 sequence is 12 residues long. Germline lookup yields CDR1 SGHTA and CDR2 FQGNSA. Germline trimming cut 5 bases from V and 8 bases from J; bases unmatched to any gene: 4.

This chain links TRBV6-4 with TRBJ2-7; 9 nucleotides agree with TRBD1. The CDR3 extends over 15 amino acids. The junction had 9 bases not matched to a gene; V was cut back by 4 bases and J by 5 bases. Germline V gene data show CDR1 as MRHNA and CDR2 as SNTAGT. In DNA, the CDR3 is TGTGCCAGCAGTGTCCCGGGACAGGGTATCAACGAGCAGTACTTC. Translation: CASSVPGQGINEQYF.

This clone is a singleton in its sample. The V call is TRBV7-3, the J call TRBJ2-2; D remains unclear. V gave up 2 bases and J gave up 7 bases, with 5 bases separating them. The CDR3 has 12 amino acids. Germline lookup yields CDR1 SGHTA and CDR2 FQGTGA. CDR3 sequence reads: CASSLVGGELFF. In nucleotides, the CDR3 is TGTGCCAGCAGCTTAGTCGGCGGGGAGCTGTTTTTT. The whole variable domain, filled in from reference TRBV7-3 and TRBJ2-2, reads GAGVSQTPSNKVTEKGKYVELRCDPISGHTALYWYRQSLGQGPEFLIYFQGTGAADDSGLPNDRFFAVRPEGSVSTLKIQRTERGDSAVYLCASSLVGGELFFGEGSRLTVL.

This clone has just a few counts. J is TRBJ1-1 and V is TRBV6-5; D uncertain. The CDR3 is 14 residues long. Germline assignment: CDR1 MNHEY and CDR2 SVGAGI. Trimming shortened V by 5 bases and J by 5 bases, and 15 bases separated the two germline ends. The chain's CDR3 is CASSLSPRRTEAFF. In DNA, the CDR3 is TGTGCCAGCAGTCTGAGCCCCCGGCGGACTGAAGCTTTCTTT.

The chain has TRBV7-9 and TRBJ1-4; D remains ambiguous. The ends were cut back, 5 bases at V and 12 bases at J, with 16 bases in the middle. Germline V gives CDR1 SEHNR, CDR2 FQNEAQ (reference sequence). The CDR3 consists of 13 residues. CDR3 region: CASSIEGEKQLFF. Written as DNA, the CDR3 is TGTGCCAGCAGCATTGAGGGCGAAAAACAACTGTTTTTT.

The rearrangement uses TRBV4-3 and TRBJ1-5, with unresolved D. The CDR3 runs to 13 residues. CDR1 is LGHNA and CDR2 is YSLEER in the germline V gene. Trimming pared 0 bases from V and 5 bases from J, leaving 5 bases between. CDR3 sequence: CASSQERYQPQHF. The CDR3 DNA is TGCGCCAGCAGCCAAGAGAGATATCAGCCCCAGCATTTT.

The genes are TRBV6-2 or TRBV6-3 and TRBJ2-3; D gene unclear. V was trimmed by 2 bases and J by 4 bases, leaving 10 bases between them. The germline V gene encodes CDR1 MNHEY and CDR2 SVGEGT. This CDR3 region has 14 residues. The CDR3 sequence: CASSYPGQSDTQYF. In DNA form, the CDR3 reads TGTGCCAGCAGTTACCCGGGTCAATCAGATACGCAGTATTTT.

This chain links TRBV7-9 with TRBJ2-7; 7 positions agree with TRBD1. V was clipped by 5 bases and J by 6 bases; unmatched bases: 16. Germline V lookup: CDR1 SEHNR, CDR2 FQNEAQ (reference sequence). CDR3 length: 16 residues. The CDR3 region has the DNA TGTGCCAGCAGCCGGGATACAGGGGAGAGGGGTCTCGAGCAGTACTTC. Amino acids: CASSRDTGERGLEQYF.